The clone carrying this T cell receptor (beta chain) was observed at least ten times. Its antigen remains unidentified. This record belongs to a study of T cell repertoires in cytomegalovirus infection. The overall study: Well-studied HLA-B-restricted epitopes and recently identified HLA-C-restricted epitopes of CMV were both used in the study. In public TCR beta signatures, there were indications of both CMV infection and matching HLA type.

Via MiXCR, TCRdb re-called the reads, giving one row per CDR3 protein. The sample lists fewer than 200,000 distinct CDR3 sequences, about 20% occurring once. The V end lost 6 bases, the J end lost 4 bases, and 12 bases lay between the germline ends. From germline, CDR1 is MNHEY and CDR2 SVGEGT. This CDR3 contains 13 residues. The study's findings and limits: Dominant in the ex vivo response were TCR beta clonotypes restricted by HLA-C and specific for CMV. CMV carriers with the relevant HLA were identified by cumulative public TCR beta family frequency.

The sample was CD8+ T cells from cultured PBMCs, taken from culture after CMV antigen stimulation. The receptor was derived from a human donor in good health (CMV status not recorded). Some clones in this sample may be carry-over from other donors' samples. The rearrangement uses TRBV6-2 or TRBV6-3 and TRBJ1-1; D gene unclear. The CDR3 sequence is CASRALLGTEAFF. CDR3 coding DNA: TGTGCCAGCAGGGCTCTCCTGGGCACTGAAGCTTTCTTT.